This TCR beta chain was found in a study of cytomegalovirus exposure and HLA in healthy donors. Points from the study as a whole: An Asian-associated ancestry cluster reportedly showed fewer N-insertions than the approximately 700-donor mean in a later analysis. CMV serostatus was the only immune exposure information that was available.

While unrecorded immune exposures were likely, the donors were nominally healthy when sampled. A note on this clone: What it binds is unknown.

Primers: 60 Vbeta forward and 13 Jbeta reverse. Clones were read by immunoSEQ multiplex PCR, and TCRdb kept only the in-frame ones, dropping some. The repertoire holds roughly 160,000 clones, with about 85% as singletons. CDR3 size: 14 residues. CDR1 and CDR2 from the germline V gene are SNHLY and FYNNEI. The ends lost 4 bases at V and 7 bases at J; junction bases unmatched: 4. The specimen sequenced was PBMCs. This clonotype was obtained from a man under 40 in good health and CMV-seropositive. The chain joins TRBV2 to TRBJ1-5, with 10 positions matching TRBD1. DNA for the CDR3: TGTGCCAGCAGTGGGGACAGGGGTAGACAGCCCCAGCATTTT. Translation: CASSGDRGRQPQHF. The full variable domain, its missing parts supplied by reference TRBV2 and TRBJ1-5, is EPEVTQTPSHQVTQMGQEVILRCVPISNHLYFYWYRQILGQKVEFLVSFYNNEISEKSEIFDDQFSVERPDGSNFTLKIRSTKLEDSAMYFCASSGDRGRQPQHFGDGTRLSIL.